These T cell receptor beta chains were read from a single sample in a study of T cell responses to AZD1222 COVID-19 vaccine. Assay used: immunoSEQ multiplex PCR; TCRdb lists only in-frame clones, some missing. Of about 120,000 clones listed, about nine tenths were seen once; the top ten hold just over 7%. Sequences were derived from peripheral blood, sampled on day 0 of AZD1222 vaccination. The source of these receptors is an adult in good health. CDR3s include the opening cysteine and the closing phenylalanine or tryptophan. A D gene is named only where the DNA matches it firmly. Clone size is shown for a subset of rows, as once, few, many or a class of expanded clone.

J,V,D,size,CDR3,DNA
TRBJ1-5,TRBV28,TRBD1,once,CASSLGQGFRQPQHF,TGTGCCAGCAGTTTAGGACAGGGATTTCGGCAGCCCCAGCATTTT
TRBJ1-4,TRBV28,.,.,CASSSSRDGYEKLFF,TGTGCCAGCAGTTCATCCCGGGACGGTTATGAAAAACTGTTTTTT
TRBJ2-7,TRBV2,.,.,CASSGRQRSYEQYF,TGTGCCAGCAGTGGCCGACAGAGATCTTACGAGCAGTACTTC
TRBJ1-1,TRBV5-1,.,.,CASSLLGAAEAFF,TGCGCCAGCAGCTTGCTCGGGGCAGCTGAAGCTTTCTTT
TRBJ2-4,TRBV13,.,.,CASSFSHELAKNIQYF,TGTGCCAGCAGCTTCTCCCATGAGCTAGCCAAAAACATTCAGTACTTC
TRBJ2-3,TRBV27,TRBD2,.,CASSGLAGDLTDTQYF,TGTGCCAGCTCCGGACTAGCGGGAGACCTCACAGATACGCAGTATTTT
TRBJ2-1,TRBV11-2,TRBD1,.,CASSPGTGVYNEQFF,TGTGCCAGCAGCCCCGGGACAGGGGTATACAATGAGCAGTTCTTC
TRBJ2-7,TRBV18,TRBD1,.,CASSSTGEGEQYF,TGTGCCAGCTCATCTACAGGGGAAGGCGAGCAGTACTTC
TRBJ1-1,TRBV9,.,.,CASSASGPTEAFF,TGTGCCAGCAGCGCCTCAGGGCCCACTGAAGCTTTCTTT
TRBJ2-5,TRBV27,.,.,CASSLGPDPYQETQYF,TGTGCCAGCAGTTTAGGACCTGACCCGTACCAAGAGACCCAGTACTTC
TRBJ2-7,TRBV30,.,few,CAWSRRPSGEQYF,TGTGCCTGGAGCCGTAGGCCTTCGGGCGAGCAGTACTTC
TRBJ2-1,TRBV6-2/TRBV6-3,TRBD2,.,CASSWMAGGSSYNEQFF,TGTGCCAGCAGTTGGATGGCGGGAGGATCGTCCTACAATGAGCAGTTCTTC
TRBJ1-1,TRBV30,.,.,CAWRGAPGNTEAFF,TGTGCCTGGAGGGGGGCCCCGGGCAACACTGAAGCTTTCTTT
TRBJ2-7,TRBV5-4,.,.,CASSRGAGHSYEQYF,TGTGCCAGCAGCAGGGGCGCGGGCCACTCCTACGAGCAGTACTTC
TRBJ2-3,TRBV3-1/TRBV3-2,.,.,CASSQEASDTQYF,TGTGCCAGCAGCCAAGAAGCCTCAGATACGCAGTATTTT
TRBJ1-3,TRBV7-9,TRBD1,.,CASSSTGTGNTIYF,TGTGCCAGCAGCTCGACAGGGACTGGAAACACCATATATTTT
TRBJ2-1,TRBV5-1,.,.,CASAENLYNEQFF,TGCGCCAGCGCGGAGAACCTGTACAATGAGCAGTTCTTC
TRBJ2-3,TRBV6-4,TRBD2,.,CASTPVAGGTDTQYF,TGTGCCAGCACTCCGGTAGCGGGAGGGACAGATACGCAGTATTTT
TRBJ2-2,TRBV10-3,.,.,CAISEPGRSNTGELFF,TGTGCCATCAGTGAGCCGGGACGCTCAAACACCGGGGAGCTGTTTTTT
TRBJ1-2,TRBV6-5,TRBD1,.,CASSPGTGGGGYTF,TGTGCCAGCAGTCCCGGGACAGGGGGCGGTGGCTACACCTTC
TRBJ2-5,TRBV6-6,.,.,CASSYNQETQYF,TGTGCCAGCAGTTACAACCAAGAGACCCAGTACTTC
TRBJ2-7,TRBV20-1,TRBD2,.,CSASRAGPYEQYF,TGCAGTGCTAGTAGAGCGGGACCCTACGAGCAGTACTTC
TRBJ2-6,TRBV28,.,.,CASRGYNSGANVLTF,TGTGCCAGTAGGGGCTACAACTCTGGGGCCAACGTCCTGACTTTC
TRBJ1-4,TRBV5-4,TRBD1,.,CASSLQGAAEKLFF,TGTGCCAGCAGCTTACAGGGGGCGGCTGAAAAACTGTTTTTT
TRBJ1-3,TRBV3-1/TRBV3-2,.,.,CASSQDPAPGTIYF,TGTGCCAGCAGCCAAGACCCCGCACCGGGGACCATATATTTT
TRBJ2-5,TRBV28,.,.,CASRRNHGGETQYF,TGTGCCAGCCGAAGGAACCATGGGGGCGAGACCCAGTACTTC
TRBJ1-5,TRBV7-9,.,.,CASSLGNQPQHF,TGTGCCAGCAGCTTAGGGAATCAGCCCCAGCATTTT
TRBJ1-2,TRBV5-1,TRBD1,.,CASSPPGQGAKGYTF,TGCGCCAGCAGCCCTCCGGGACAGGGGGCGAAGGGCTACACCTTC
TRBJ2-1,TRBV9,TRBD2,.,CASSVGTSGSYNEQFF,TGTGCCAGCAGCGTAGGAACTAGCGGGTCCTACAATGAGCAGTTCTTC
TRBJ1-2,TRBV29-1,.,.,CSAHGTEDFGYTF,TGCAGCGCTCACGGAACCGAAGACTTTGGCTACACCTTC
TRBJ1-2,TRBV27,.,.,CASSLRENYGYTF,TGTGCCAGCAGTTTGAGAGAGAACTATGGCTACACCTTC
TRBJ2-3,TRBV6-5,.,.,CASSYAGPPTDTQYF,TGTGCCAGCAGTTACGCCGGTCCCCCCACAGATACGCAGTATTTT